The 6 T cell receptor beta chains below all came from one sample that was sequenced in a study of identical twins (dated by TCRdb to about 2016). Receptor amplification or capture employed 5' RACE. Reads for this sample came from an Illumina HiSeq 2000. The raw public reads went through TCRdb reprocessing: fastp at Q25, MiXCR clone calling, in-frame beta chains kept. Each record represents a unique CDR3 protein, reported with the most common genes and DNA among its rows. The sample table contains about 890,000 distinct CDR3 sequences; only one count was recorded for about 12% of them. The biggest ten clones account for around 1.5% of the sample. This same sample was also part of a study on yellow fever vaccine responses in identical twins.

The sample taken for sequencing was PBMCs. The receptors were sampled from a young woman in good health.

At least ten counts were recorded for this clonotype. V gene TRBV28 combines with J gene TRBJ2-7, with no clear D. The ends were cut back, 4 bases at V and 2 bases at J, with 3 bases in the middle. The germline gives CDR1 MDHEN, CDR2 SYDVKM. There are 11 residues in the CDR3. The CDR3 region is CASSSPYEQYF. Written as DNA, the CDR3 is TGTGCCAGCAGTTCCCCCTACGAGCAGTACTTC.

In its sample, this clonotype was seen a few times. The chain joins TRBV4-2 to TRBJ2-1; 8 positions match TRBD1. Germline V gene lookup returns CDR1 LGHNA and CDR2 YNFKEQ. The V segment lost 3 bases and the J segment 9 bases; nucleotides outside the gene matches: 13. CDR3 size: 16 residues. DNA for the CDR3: TGTGCCAGCAGCCACCCGGGGACAGGCCAAACCCCTGAGCAGTTCTTC. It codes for CASSHPGTGQTPEQFF.

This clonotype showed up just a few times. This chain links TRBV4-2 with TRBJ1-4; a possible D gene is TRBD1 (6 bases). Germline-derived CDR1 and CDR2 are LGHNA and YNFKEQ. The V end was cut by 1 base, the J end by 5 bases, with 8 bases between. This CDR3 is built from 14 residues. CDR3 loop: CASSQGQENEKLFF. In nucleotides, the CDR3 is TGTGCCAGCAGCCAAGGACAGGAAAATGAAAAACTGTTTTTT.

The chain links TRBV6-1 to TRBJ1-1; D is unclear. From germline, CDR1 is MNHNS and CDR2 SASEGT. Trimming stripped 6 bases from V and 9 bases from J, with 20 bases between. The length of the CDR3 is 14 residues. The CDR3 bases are TGTGCCAGCAGCCTGGGGAGACACACCGTGAAAGCTTTCTTT. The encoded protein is CASSLGRHTVKAFF.

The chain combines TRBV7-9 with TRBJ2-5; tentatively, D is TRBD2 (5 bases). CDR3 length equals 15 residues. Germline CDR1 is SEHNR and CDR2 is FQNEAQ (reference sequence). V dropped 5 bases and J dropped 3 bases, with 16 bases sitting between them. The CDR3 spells CASSLGTTGKETQYF. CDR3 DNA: TGTGCCAGCAGCCTAGGAACTACCGGGAAAGAGACCCAGTACTTC.

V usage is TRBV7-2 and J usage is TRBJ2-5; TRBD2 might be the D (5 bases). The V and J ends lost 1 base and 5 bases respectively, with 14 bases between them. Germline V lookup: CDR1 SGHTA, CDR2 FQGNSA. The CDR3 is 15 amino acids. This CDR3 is CASSLVDPRGETQYF. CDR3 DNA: TGTGCCAGCAGCTTAGTGGACCCTAGAGGGGAGACCCAGTACTTC.